This T cell receptor beta chain stems from a study of blood T cell repertoires in COVID-19. Study information: The United States, Italy and Spain provided the acute and convalescent COVID-19 samples.

Sequenced by immunoSEQ multiplex PCR; TCRdb stores in-frame clones only, minus some. The sample includes tens of thousands of clones, 86% of them seen just once. Trimming removed 5 bases at V and 2 bases at J, with 15 bases between. Germline CDR1 reads MDHEN; CDR2 reads SYDVKM. The CDR3 contains 15 residues. The source material was peripheral blood. The TCR sequence derives from a middle-aged man with COVID-19, enrolled during active disease. The rearrangement links TRBV28 to TRBJ1-2, with D tentatively TRBD1 (5 bases). The CDR3 nucleotides are TGTGCCAGCAGTCCCCCTTATCGGGGGAACTATGGCTACACCTTC. Protein: CASSPPYRGNYGYTF.